This T cell receptor beta chain comes out of a study of blood T cell repertoires in COVID-19. Whole-study context: Acute-phase and convalescent COVID-19 samples originated in the United States, Italy and Spain. PBMCs, B-cell-depleted T cells, or T cells were the source of the cDNA or gDNA that made up the material.

Under the authors' procedure: Estimation of nucleated cell counts was performed using reference gene primer amplification. Generated by immunoSEQ multiplex PCR, the TCRdb table keeps only in-frame clones and is missing some. V, J and clone size reflect that table, while D and trimming were determined from the DNA. The sample records some 13,000 clones, about 78% being singletons. CDR3 length: 14 residues. With 5 bases removed from V and 1 base from J, the gap between germline ends came to 12 bases. Germline CDR1 reads SGHRS; CDR2 reads YFSETQ. The sample taken for sequencing was peripheral blood. The clonotype comes from a human donor in a cohort sampled during active COVID-19. V is TRBV5-1 and J is TRBJ1-1; TRBD1 might be the D (5 bases). The DNA of the CDR3 is TGCGCCAGCAGAGCGGGACCCTCGAACACTGAAGCTTTCTTT. Translation gives CASRAGPSNTEAFF.